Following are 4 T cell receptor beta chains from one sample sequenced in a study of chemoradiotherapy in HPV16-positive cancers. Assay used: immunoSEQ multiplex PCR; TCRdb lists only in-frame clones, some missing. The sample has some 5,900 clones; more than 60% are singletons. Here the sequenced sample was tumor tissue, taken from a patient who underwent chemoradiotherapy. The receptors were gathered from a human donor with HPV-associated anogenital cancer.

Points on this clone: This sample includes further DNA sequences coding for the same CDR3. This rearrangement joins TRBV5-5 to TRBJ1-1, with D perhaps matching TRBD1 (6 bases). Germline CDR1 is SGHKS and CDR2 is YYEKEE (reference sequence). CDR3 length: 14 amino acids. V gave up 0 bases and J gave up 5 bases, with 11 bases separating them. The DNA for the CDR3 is TGTGCCAGCAGCTTGGAGGGGGGAGGGACTGAAGCTTTCTTT. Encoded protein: CASSLEGGGTEAFF. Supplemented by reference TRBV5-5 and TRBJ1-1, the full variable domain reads DAGVTQSPTHLIKTRGQQVTLRCSPISGHKSVSWYQQVLGQGPQFIFQYYEKEERGRGNFPDRFSARQFPNYSSELNVNALLLGDSALYLCASSLEGGGTEAFFGQGTRLTVV.

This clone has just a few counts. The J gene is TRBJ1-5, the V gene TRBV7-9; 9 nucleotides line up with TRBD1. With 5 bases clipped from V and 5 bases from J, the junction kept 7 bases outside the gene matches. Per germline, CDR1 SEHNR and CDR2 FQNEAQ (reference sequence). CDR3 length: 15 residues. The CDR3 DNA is TGTGCCAGCAGCCCAGGGACAGGGTACGATCAGCCCCAGCATTTT. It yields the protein CASSPGTGYDQPQHF.

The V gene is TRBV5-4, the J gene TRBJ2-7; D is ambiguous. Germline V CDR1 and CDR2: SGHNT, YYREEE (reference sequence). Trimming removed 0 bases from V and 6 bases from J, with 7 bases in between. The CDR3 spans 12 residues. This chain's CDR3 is CASSLGRAEQYF. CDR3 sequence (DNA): TGTGCCAGCAGCTTGGGGCGAGCCGAGCAGTACTTC.

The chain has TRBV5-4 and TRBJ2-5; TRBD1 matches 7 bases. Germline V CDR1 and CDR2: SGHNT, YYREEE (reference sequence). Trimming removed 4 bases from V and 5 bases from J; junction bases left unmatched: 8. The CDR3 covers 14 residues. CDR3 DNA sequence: TGTGCCAGCAGCAGTACAGGGGCCGGGGAGACCCAGTACTTC. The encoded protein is CASSSTGAGETQYF.